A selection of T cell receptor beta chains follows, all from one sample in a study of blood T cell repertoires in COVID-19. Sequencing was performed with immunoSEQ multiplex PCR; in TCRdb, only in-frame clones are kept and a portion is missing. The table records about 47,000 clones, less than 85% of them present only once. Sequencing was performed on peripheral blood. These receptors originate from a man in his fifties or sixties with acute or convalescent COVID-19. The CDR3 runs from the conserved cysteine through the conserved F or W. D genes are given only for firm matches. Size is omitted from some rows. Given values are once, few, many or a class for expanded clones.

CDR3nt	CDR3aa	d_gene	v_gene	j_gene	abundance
TGTGCCAGTAGTAGTGACCGCGGGAACACTGAAGCTTTCTTT	CASSSDRGNTEAFF	-	TRBV19	TRBJ1-1	-
TGTGCCAGCAGTGGACAGGGGATGGAGACCCAGTACTTC	CASSGQGMETQYF	TRBD1	TRBV2	TRBJ2-5	-
TGTGCCAGCAGCCTAAGCTTGAACACCGGGGAGCTGTTTTTT	CASSLSLNTGELFF	-	TRBV7-9	TRBJ2-2	-
TGCGCCAGCAGCTTTAACTCGAACACTGAAGCTTTCTTT	CASSFNSNTEAFF	-	TRBV5-1	TRBJ1-1	-
TGTGCCAGCAGTACACGGCCGGGACTAGCTCAGTTCTTC	CASSTRPGLAQFF	TRBD2	TRBV6-4	TRBJ2-1	-
TGTGCCAGCAGCTCGGACAGGCATGGCCACGAGCAGTACTTC	CASSSDRHGHEQYF	TRBD1	TRBV7-9	TRBJ2-7	-
TGTGCCAGCAGTTTACCCCTCGTCGTCAGAAAACTGAACACTGAAGCTTTCTTT	CASSLPLVVRKLNTEAFF	-	TRBV28	TRBJ1-1	-
TGCAGCGTCCTCGACACTGAAGCTTTCTTT	CSVLDTEAFF	-	TRBV29-1	TRBJ1-1	-
TGTGCCAGCAGCTTGTCTATAATTGAGGGGGCGCTTGGCTACACCTTC	CASSLSIIEGALGYTF	TRBD1	TRBV13	TRBJ1-2	once
TGTGCCAGCAGCGTAGGTGGCAGTAACCCCACAGATACGCAGTATTTT	CASSVGGSNPTDTQYF	-	TRBV9	TRBJ2-3	-
TGTGCCAGCAGGAAGCCGGGACAGATAAGCGAGACCCAGTACTTC	CASRKPGQISETQYF	TRBD1	TRBV11-2	TRBJ2-5	-
TGTGCCAGCAGCGAGGGACAGGGGATTGGCGGCTACACCTTC	CASSEGQGIGGYTF	TRBD1	TRBV9	TRBJ1-2	-
TGTGCCAGCAGGACGACAGGGGGCTCCTACGAGCAGTACTTC	CASRTTGGSYEQYF	TRBD1	TRBV28	TRBJ2-7	few
TGTGCCATCAGATTACTAGCGGGAGGGGTAGATACGCAGTATTTT	CAIRLLAGGVDTQYF	TRBD2	TRBV10-3	TRBJ2-3	-